This TCR beta chain was recorded in a study of Graves' ophthalmopathy and Graves' hyperthyroidism. Study-wide results and caveats: The model predicted ophthalmopathy progression with more than 70% sensitivity and approximately 72% specificity. Detected in blood as well were most expanded thyroid clonotypes with frequency above 0.001. Separation of ophthalmopathy from stable hyperthyroidism was achieved by a 13-signature model, at approximately 90% sensitivity and about 81% specificity.

As to this clonotype: Its target is not known.

This CDR3 has 16 residues. The germline V and J ends were trimmed by 3 bases and 3 bases, with 17 bases remaining between them. Looked up from germline, CDR1 is LNHDA and CDR2 is SQIVND (reference sequence). As the template, RNA transcripts were used to amplify TCR beta CDR3 regions. The first-round RT-PCR employed HTBI primers together with the Qiagen OneStep RT-PCR kit. A multiplex PCR was then performed as the second round. TCRdb called the multiplex PCR reads again in MiXCR, with one record for every CDR3 protein. The data hold 650,000 to 900,000 distinct CDR3 sequences, with around 40% observed a single time. Active ophthalmopathy (CAS at least 3, NOSPECS at least 4), lasting under 3 months.

V gene TRBV19 combines with J gene TRBJ1-1; no definite D call. The sample comprised peripheral blood. The receptor comes from an adult man with Graves' ophthalmopathy. The CDR3 nucleotides read TGTGCCAGTAGTATCCCGCCGCGGAGAAGGGACACTGAAGCTTTCTTT. Its protein is CASSIPPRRRDTEAFF.